The present T cell receptor (beta chain) was sequenced within a study of glioma-infiltrating T cells after dendritic cell vaccination (dated by TCRdb to 2016 to 2018). For the wider study: A cohort of 15 glioblastoma patients from Phase I and II dendritic cell vaccination trials was included, of whom 9 were newly diagnosed and 6 had recurrent disease. Patients received autologous tumor lysate-pulsed dendritic cell vaccination between about 2002 and 2013. The vaccine consisted of monocyte-derived dendritic cells cultured less than eight days with IL-4 and GM-CSF, then pulsed overnight with autologous tumor lysate. Three intradermal dendritic cell vaccine injections were administered to patients at biweekly intervals in the arm below the axilla. Tumor-infiltrating lymphocyte content was quantified and tumor and blood repertoires were compared in dendritic cell-vaccinated glioblastoma patients by deep sequencing of TCR beta CDR3 regions. Survival after dendritic cell vaccination was correlated with TCR sequencing metrics such as TIL content and the overlap between tumor and blood repertoires. The paper's findings and limits, for the study overall: Longer time to progression and overall survival after dendritic cell vaccination were predicted by higher estimated pretreatment TIL content. The TCR overlap response model with three groups was called speculative and said to need prospective validation. TCR clonality showed no direct relationship with survival, which suggests that a diverse polyclonal response may matter. The cohort was small and heterogeneous, few patients had complete blood and tumor sets, and even fewer had initial-recurrent tumor pairs.

Taken with the paper, the label for time point translates to: after dendritic cell vaccination, including at tumor progression/relapse. Selection of patients required sufficient residual fresh-frozen tumor tissue and over two years of available survival data. None of the glioblastoma patients carried an isocitrate dehydrogenase mutation, although molecular status otherwise varied. PBMC were collected before vaccination, two weeks after the third vaccination, and at tumor progression if tumor progression occurred. The Qiagen DNeasy Blood extraction Kit was used to extract genomic DNA. In the case of this clone: Its recognized antigen is unknown. No qualities accompany the bases; no much larger clone lies one base away.

The immunoSEQ assay amplified TCRB CDR3 regions from roughly 2 micrograms of genomic DNA, or from all available DNA when less than that amount was available. Multiplex PCR used 60 forward primers for TCR V beta segments and 13 reverse primers for J beta segments. To estimate reads per starting template, synthetic control templates were spiked into each sample at limiting dilution. The Illumina HiSeq System generated sequencing reads of 87 bp. The source study handled its data this way. To remove PCR and sequencing errors, closely related sequences were merged with a nearest neighbor algorithm. TCR overlap was defined as the percentage of unique tumor TCR beta sequences that were also found in the peripheral blood of the same patient. TCRdb took over this immuneACCESS table, retaining in-frame rearrangements with V and J assigned. Such tables are incomplete; in checked studies, under half of the missing clones stem from an unresolved V gene, and the remainder is unexplained. V and J calls and clone size are those listed in that table; D and trimming were worked out from the DNA. Here the sample has 91,000 or so clones; 65% to 85% occur a single time. The ten largest make up approximately 5.4% of the sample.

Per the germline V gene (reference sequence), LNHDA is the CDR1 and SQIVND is the CDR2. The cysteine opens and the phenylalanine closes a CDR3 of 14 amino acids. This entry keeps only the CDR3 DNA: 42 bases, framed from base 1. Relative to germline, V is missing 4 bases and J is missing 4 bases, with 3 bases of the junction outside any gene match. Here the chain combines TRBV19 and TRBJ1-2, with TRBD1 identical over 10 junction bases. Material: blood, obtained after dendritic cell vaccination. This sequence originates from a human donor with glioblastoma. CDR3 loop: CASSKDRGTYGYTF. The DNA is as follows: TGTGCCAGTAGTAAGGACAGGGGGACCTATGGCTACACCTTC.